The 24 T cell receptor beta chains given below trace back to one sample, sequenced in a study of blood T cell repertoires in COVID-19. Profiled with immunoSEQ multiplex PCR; TCRdb holds only in-frame clones, not every one. The sample has over 200,000 clones; approximately 88% are singletons. Sequenced material: PBMCs or T cells enriched from blood (not recorded which). These receptors originate from a man between 18 and 29 years old with acute COVID-19.

This clone was detected only a few times. The gene calls are TRBV7-6 and TRBJ2-2; perhaps TRBD1 as D (9 bases). The V end lost 5 bases, the J end lost 4 bases, and 23 bases lay between the germline ends. CDR1 SGHVS and CDR2 FNYEAQ come from the germline V gene. The CDR3 runs 18 residues. Here the CDR3 reads CASSIGGDREVSTGELFF. CDR3 nucleotides: TGTGCCAGCAGCATCGGGGGGGACAGGGAGGTCAGCACCGGGGAGCTGTTTTTT.

The rearrangement joins TRBV28 to TRBJ2-7; 8 positions match TRBD1. The CDR3 spans 15 residues. The V segment lost 6 bases and the J segment 0 bases; nucleotides outside the gene matches: 7. Looked up from germline, CDR1 is MDHEN and CDR2 is SYDVKM. Written as DNA, the CDR3 is TGTGCCAGCAGGTTGTGGACAGGGAGCTCCTACGAGCAGTACTTC. It specifies CASRLWTGSSYEQYF.

The V and J genes are TRBV12-5 and TRBJ2-2, with 7 bases that match TRBD1. The CDR3 consists of 14 residues. With V trimmed by 5 bases and J by 3 bases, 3 bases remained unmatched. Per germline, CDR1 LGHNT and CDR2 FRNRAP. The CDR3 reads CASGRDSYTGELFF. The CDR3 DNA sequence: TGTGCTAGTGGTCGGGACAGTTACACCGGGGAGCTGTTTTTT.

This clone was counted only a few times. The CDR3: CAITTGGNEQYF. The CDR3, as DNA: TGTGCCATCACCACAGGGGGCAACGAGCAGTACTTC. J is TRBJ2-7 and V is TRBV10-3; the match to TRBD1 covers 9 bases. In germline, CDR1 is ENHRY, CDR2 SYGVKD. Unmatched junction bases numbered 3, after V lost 7 bases and J lost 5 bases. This CDR3 has 12 residues.

This chain links TRBV27 with TRBJ2-3, with a possible D match to TRBD2 (6 bases). Trimming removed 2 bases at V and 3 bases at J, with 6 bases between. The CDR3 contains 13 residues. CDR1 MNHEY and CDR2 SMNVEV come from the germline V gene (reference sequence). CDR3 in DNA: TGTGCCAGCAGTTTACGGGGGACAGATACGCAGTATTTT. It encodes CASSLRGTDTQYF.

CDR3 DNA: TGTGCCTGGAGTGGGCCCTACGAGCAGTACTTC. Amino acids: CAWSGPYEQYF. The V gene is TRBV30, the J gene TRBJ2-7, with no clear D. Germline values: CDR1 GTSNPN, CDR2 SVGIG (reference sequence). Trimming stripped 1 base from V and 2 bases from J, with 3 bases between. This CDR3 comprises 11 residues.

This rearrangement joins TRBV28 to TRBJ2-5; 10 bases line up with TRBD2. V lost 1 base, J lost 3 bases, and 2 bases stayed unmatched. In germline, CDR1 is MDHEN, CDR2 SYDVKM. The CDR3 spans 15 residues. The CDR3 protein is CASSLSGLAKETQYF. DNA of the CDR3: TGTGCCAGCAGTTTATCGGGACTAGCGAAAGAGACCCAGTACTTC.

The rearrangement joins TRBV6-2 or TRBV6-3 to TRBJ1-1; TRBD1 matches at 7 bases. The junction had 14 bases not matched to a gene; V was cut back by 2 bases and J by 5 bases. Germline lookup yields CDR1 MNHEY and CDR2 SVGEGT. CDR3 length: 17 residues. As DNA, the CDR3 is TGTGCCAGCAGTTACGTTAGGGGACAGCGATTCGGGACTGAAGCTTTCTTT. Protein: CASSYVRGQRFGTEAFF.

This rearrangement joins TRBV6-4 to TRBJ2-7, with TRBD2 matching over 8 bases. V lost 0 bases and J lost 7; bases outside the gene matches: 11. Germline CDR1 MRHNA, CDR2 SNTAGT. The CDR3 totals 16 residues. CDR3 DNA: TGTGCCAGCAGTGACTCGAGCGGGAGAGATACGGGGGAGCAGTACTTC. Its translation: CASSDSSGRDTGEQYF.

This chain joins TRBV4-2 and TRBJ2-1, with TRBD1 matching 11 bases. With V trimmed by 4 bases and J by 8 bases, 16 bases remained unmatched. The CDR3 is 18 residues long. In germline, CDR1 is LGHNA, CDR2 YNFKEQ. The CDR3 loop reads CASSLESPGQGGGDEQFF. The CDR3 bases are TGTGCCAGCAGCCTCGAATCTCCGGGACAGGGGGGAGGGGATGAGCAGTTCTTC.

The chain recombines TRBV4-3 with TRBJ2-7; 7 bases match TRBD2. The germline CDR1 and CDR2 sequences are LGHNA and YSLEER. Trimming cost V 1 base and J 6 bases; bases outside gene matches: 6. The length of the CDR3 is 14 residues. CDR3 region: CASSQGGGRGEQYF. The CDR3 DNA reads TGCGCCAGCAGCCAAGGCGGAGGGAGGGGCGAGCAGTACTTC.

The chain links TRBV19 to TRBJ2-1; 11 bases are a match to TRBD1. The CDR3 sequence is 15 residues long. Per germline, CDR1 LNHDA and CDR2 SQIVND (reference sequence). The V and J ends lost 4 bases and 13 bases, in that order; junction bases with no gene match: 12. The CDR3 DNA follows: TGTGCCAGTAGTACGCCGGGACAGGGGGGATACCGTCAGTTCTTC. Translating gives CASSTPGQGGYRQFF.

J is TRBJ1-6 and V is TRBV30, with D possibly being TRBD1 (6 bases). The CDR3 is 14 amino acids. The V end lost 0 bases, the J end lost 7 bases, and 10 bases lay between the germline ends. In germline, CDR1 is GTSNPN, CDR2 SVGIG (reference sequence). CDR3: CAWSVNRENSPLHF. Here the CDR3 DNA reads TGTGCCTGGAGTGTAAACAGGGAGAATTCACCCCTCCACTTT.

The genes are TRBV20-1 and TRBJ1-1; no reliable D call. In germline, CDR1 is DFQATT, CDR2 SNEGSKA (reference sequence). The CDR3 covers 12 residues. Between the trimmed V and J ends, which lost 3 bases and 3 bases, there was a span of 8 bases. In DNA form, the CDR3 reads TGCAGTGCTAGTAGAGGGTACACTGAAGCTTTCTTT. As protein: CSASRGYTEAFF.

The chain recombines TRBV7-9 with TRBJ1-4; 12 bases align to TRBD1. V shed 6 bases, J shed 2 bases, and the junction held 7 bases outside the gene matches. This CDR3 has 17 residues. Germline V gene sequence: CDR1 SEHNR, CDR2 FQNEAQ (reference sequence). This chain's CDR3 is CASSSGTGGVTNEKLFF. The CDR3 region has the DNA TGTGCCAGCAGTTCTGGGACAGGGGGCGTCACTAATGAAAAACTGTTTTTT. Combining the CDR3 with reference TRBV7-9 and TRBJ1-4 gives the whole variable domain DTGVSQNPRHKITKRGQNVTFRCDPISEHNRLYWYRQTLGQGPEFLTYFQNEAQLEKSRLLSDRFSAERPKGSFSTLEIQRTEQGDSAMYLCASSSGTGGVTNEKLFFGSGTQLSVL.

The rearrangement links TRBV19 to TRBJ2-7, with 7 positions matching TRBD2. The CDR3 is 14 amino acids. The junction had 5 bases not matched to a gene; V was cut back by 3 bases and J by 3 bases. Germline assignment: CDR1 LNHDA and CDR2 SQIVND (reference sequence). The CDR3 spells CASSIIGGNYEQYF. CDR3 in DNA: TGTGCCAGTAGTATTATCGGGGGGAACTACGAGCAGTACTTC.

The V and J genes are TRBV28 and TRBJ2-6; D is perhaps TRBD2 (5 bases). From germline, CDR1 is MDHEN and CDR2 SYDVKM. V was trimmed by 2 bases and J by 3 bases, leaving 8 bases between them. This CDR3 is 15 amino acids long. In nucleotides, the CDR3 is TGTGCCAGCAGTTTAATCAGCGGTGGGGCCAACGTCCTGACTTTC. Translating it yields CASSLISGGANVLTF. Variable domain in full (rest from reference TRBV28 and TRBJ2-6): DVKVTQSSRYLVKRTGEKVFLECVQDMDHENMFWYRQDPGLGLRLIYFSYDVKMKEKGDIPEGYSVSREKKERFSLILESASTNQTSMYLCASSLISGGANVLTFGAGSRLTVL.

J is TRBJ2-3 and V is TRBV6-5; 13 bases line up with TRBD2. Germline V gives CDR1 MNHEY, CDR2 SVGAGI. The CDR3 sequence is 16 residues long. Trimming at V came to 2 bases and at J to 4 bases, leaving 3 bases not matched to a gene. The CDR3 sequence is CASSYEGLAGPDTQYF. In DNA form, the CDR3 reads TGTGCCAGCAGTTACGAGGGACTAGCGGGACCAGATACGCAGTATTTT.

The chain couples TRBV28 to TRBJ2-5; 11 nucleotides line up with TRBD1. V lost 0 bases and J lost 2; bases outside the gene matches: 2. Germline values: CDR1 MDHEN, CDR2 SYDVKM. The CDR3 is 16 residues long. CDR3 residues: CASSLWDRGLQETQYF. The CDR3 DNA sequence: TGTGCCAGCAGTTTATGGGACAGGGGGCTTCAAGAGACCCAGTACTTC.

The gene calls are TRBV28 and TRBJ1-6; weak D call: TRBD1 (5 bases). Germline-derived CDR1 and CDR2 are MDHEN and SYDVKM. This CDR3 has 16 amino acids. V was pared by 1 base and J by 7 bases, with 14 bases between. The CDR3 sequence: CASSLSFGGENSPLHF. DNA for the CDR3: TGTGCCAGCAGTTTATCATTCGGGGGGGAAAATTCACCCCTCCACTTT. Filled out from reference TRBV28 and TRBJ1-6, the complete variable domain reads DVKVTQSSRYLVKRTGEKVFLECVQDMDHENMFWYRQDPGLGLRLIYFSYDVKMKEKGDIPEGYSVSREKKERFSLILESASTNQTSMYLCASSLSFGGENSPLHFGNGTRLTVT.

This chain joins TRBV6-5 and TRBJ1-6, with 9 bases lining up with TRBD1. The V gene's germline CDR1 is MNHEY and CDR2 SVGAGI. V lost 2 bases, J lost 6 bases, and 5 bases stayed unmatched. The CDR3 runs 16 residues. CDR3 residues: CASSYPGQGLNSPLHF. Written as DNA, the CDR3 is TGTGCCAGCAGTTACCCAGGACAGGGGCTTAATTCACCCCTCCACTTT.

The chain carries TRBV5-5 and TRBJ2-7; D may be TRBD1 (6 bases). Germline V lookup: CDR1 SGHKS, CDR2 YYEKEE (reference sequence). The CDR3 spans 15 residues. V was pared by 0 bases and J by 4 bases, with 14 bases between. The CDR3 sequence is CASSLASDRIYEQYF. The CDR3 bases are TGTGCCAGCAGCTTGGCCTCGGACAGAATTTACGAGCAGTACTTC.

The chain recombines TRBV6-2 or TRBV6-3 with TRBJ1-1; tentatively, D is TRBD1 (5 bases). This CDR3 spans 18 amino acids. Germline-derived CDR1 and CDR2 are MNHEY and SVGEGT. With 8 bases removed from V and 4 bases from J, the gap between germline ends came to 29 bases. CDR3 loop: CASCWLLTGGTGSTEAFF. The DNA of the CDR3 is TGTGCCAGCTGTTGGCTTCTGACCGGGGGAACGGGCAGCACTGAAGCTTTCTTT.

V gene TRBV12-3 or TRBV12-4 combines with J gene TRBJ1-5, with D hard to call. V dropped 6 bases and J dropped 0 bases, with 6 bases sitting between them. CDR3 length equals 13 residues. The chain's CDR3 is CASRELSNQPQHF. The CDR3 DNA reads TGTGCCAGCAGGGAGCTTAGCAATCAGCCCCAGCATTTT.